These 13 T cell receptor beta chains were sequenced from one sample in a study of metastatic and nonmetastatic thyroid tumors. Thyroid surgery took place with no prior treatment in any patient. TCRdb redid the clone calls on the PCR reads using MiXCR. The sample includes 13,000 to 15,000 clones, approximately 12% of them seen just once. The sequenced sample consisted of blood. Receptors were obtained from a female donor with papillary thyroid cancer or a benign thyroid nodule (not recorded which). Some clones in this sample may be carry-over from other donors' samples.

This clone was picked up a small number of times. A much more abundant neighbour one base away suggests this may be a read error. Other DNA sequences in the same sample also yield this CDR3. For the CDR3, the DNA is TGTGCCAGCAGCGTGGGGTGGCAGCCCAATCAGCCCCAGCATTTT. This codes for CASSVGWQPNQPQHF. V is TRBV9 and J is TRBJ1-5, with unresolved D. CDR3 length equals 15 residues. V lost 2 bases and J lost 3, with 12 bases in between. The germline CDR1 and CDR2 sequences are SGDLS and YYNGEE.

This clone has more than one count but fewer than ten. It may be a read error: a sequence one base away is much more abundant. Distinct nucleotide sequences in the sample also encode this CDR3. The chain combines TRBV3-1 with TRBJ1-1, with a weak D call TRBD1 (5 bases). Trimming shortened V by 3 bases and J by 1 base, and 12 bases separated the two germline ends. Germline-derived CDR1 and CDR2 are LGHDT and YNNKEL (reference sequence). The CDR3 covers 15 residues. The CDR3 sequence: CASSQGTGRNTEAFF. For the CDR3, the DNA is TGTGCCAGCAGCCAGGGGACTGGGAGGAACACTGAAGCTTTCTTT.

This clone showed up many times. The gene calls are TRBV4-2 and TRBJ2-7; D is unclear. Trimming removed 4 bases at V and 0 bases at J, with 7 bases between. CDR1 and CDR2 from the germline V gene are LGHNA and YNFKEQ. The CDR3 runs 13 residues. The CDR3 sequence: CASSPGSSYEQYF. The DNA for the CDR3 is TGTGCCAGCAGCCCGGGCAGCTCCTACGAGCAGTACTTC.

The V call is TRBV6-6, the J call TRBJ1-1, with D possibly being TRBD1 (5 bases). The CDR3 covers 15 residues. V lost 2 bases and J 4 bases, leaving 14 bases between the germline ends. Germline V gene sequence: CDR1 MNHNY, CDR2 SVGAGI (reference sequence). The DNA for the CDR3 is TGTGCCAGCAGTTACGGTCAGGGCGGGGGCACTGAAGCTTTCTTT. The encoded protein is CASSYGQGGGTEAFF.

The sample holds many counts of this clone. A much larger clone differs by one base, so this may be a read error. The rearrangement joins TRBV20-1 to TRBJ2-3, with TRBD2 as a possible D gene (6 bases). Trimming pared 6 bases from V and 0 bases from J, leaving 16 bases between. Germline CDR1 and CDR2: DFQATT and SNEGSKA (reference sequence). The CDR3 spans 15 residues. The DNA of the CDR3 is TGCAGTGCCGCCCGGGGAGCGGGTAGCACAGATACGCAGTATTTT. It yields the protein CSAARGAGSTDTQYF.

The sample holds one count of this clone. A read error may account for a junction end that differs from germline. The rearrangement links TRBV11-3 to TRBJ1-6, with D perhaps matching TRBD1 (6 bases). The CDR3 totals 16 residues. The germline CDR1 and CDR2 sequences are SGHNT and YENEEA. CDR3 sequence (DNA): TGTACCAGCAGCCCGAGGGACAAGGGAATGAATTCACCCCTCCACTTT. Translated: CTSSPRDKGMNSPLHF.

This sequence joins TRBV7-8 and TRBJ2-1; TRBD2 matches 8 bases. This CDR3 is 15 amino acids long. Per the germline V gene, CDR1 is SGHVS and CDR2 is FQNEAQ. Trimming cost V 11 bases and J 7 bases; bases outside gene matches: 16. The CDR3 DNA sequence: TGTGCCTCCCTAGCGGGCGCCAGAAGGTTGAATGAGCAGTTCTTC. This gives the protein CASLAGARRLNEQFF.

This clone was seen ten or more times. The chain combines TRBV24-1 with TRBJ1-5; TRBD1 agrees at 8 bases. V gave up 5 bases and J gave up 4 bases; unmatched junction bases: 6. Germline lookup yields CDR1 KGHDR and CDR2 SFDVKD. The CDR3 length is 15 residues. This CDR3 is CATSGRTGTNQPQHF. Here the CDR3 DNA reads TGTGCCACCAGTGGAAGGACAGGGACAAATCAGCCCCAGCATTTT.

Many counts were recorded for this clone. The chain is built from TRBV28 and TRBJ2-2; a weak D match, TRBD1 (5 bases). The CDR3 runs to 15 residues. In germline, CDR1 is MDHEN, CDR2 SYDVKM. Trimming cost V 6 bases and J 1 base, with 12 bases left between them. The CDR3 DNA reads as TGTGCCAGCAGCTCTGGGGCGGAGAACACCGGGGAGCTGTTTTTT. Protein product: CASSSGAENTGELFF. Filled out from reference TRBV28 and TRBJ2-2, the complete variable domain reads DVKVTQSSRYLVKRTGEKVFLECVQDMDHENMFWYRQDPGLGLRLIYFSYDVKMKEKGDIPEGYSVSREKKERFSLILESASTNQTSMYLCASSSGAENTGELFFGEGSRLTVL.

This clone was counted many times. The genes are TRBV29-1 and TRBJ2-1; no firm D call. V lost 7 bases, J lost 10 bases, and 5 bases lay in between. Germline lookup yields CDR1 SQVTM and CDR2 ANQGSEA. The CDR3 runs 8 residues. As DNA, the CDR3 is TGCAGCGAACACGAGCAGTTCTTC. Amino acid sequence: CSEHEQFF.

This clone has at least ten counts. Relative to the germline gene, one junction end is altered; a read error may explain this. The V call is TRBV5-4, the J call TRBJ2-1, with D tentatively TRBD1 (7 bases). The CDR3 loop spans 15 amino acids. CDR1 and CDR2 from the germline V gene are SGHNT and YYREEE (reference sequence). The CDR3 reads CASSLGGGSHNEQFF. CDR3 DNA sequence: TGTGCCAGCAGCTTAGGAGGGGGCTCCCACAATGAGCAGTTCTTC.

This clone was counted at least ten times. Here the CDR3 reads CASSSSQTSTGELFF. The CDR3 nucleotides read TGCGCCAGCAGCTCGTCACAAACCTCCACCGGGGAGCTGTTTTTT. The V call is TRBV5-1, the J call TRBJ2-2; no clear D gene. The V gene's germline CDR1 is SGHRS and CDR2 YFSETQ. V was trimmed by 3 bases and J by 4 bases, leaving 13 bases between them. The CDR3 totals 15 residues.

This clone showed up many times. The chain employs TRBV4-1 and TRBJ1-1, with no clear D. The length of the CDR3 is 15 residues. The V end lost 4 bases, the J end lost 1 base, and 13 bases lay between the germline ends. Per the germline V gene, CDR1 is MGHRA and CDR2 is YSYEKL. The CDR3 DNA sequence: TGCGCCAGCAGCCGTACCACGGCCGCGAACACTGAAGCTTTCTTT. Translated: CASSRTTAANTEAFF.